The TCR beta chain described here comes from a study of shared clonotypes between healthy human individuals. Points from the study as a whole: Apart from blood, nothing was sampled; tissue repertoires likely differ. Sharing of clonotypes among donors was expected to vary with sequencing depth.

In regard to this clone: What it recognizes is unknown.

Genomic DNA belonging to each subset was distributed in equal measure over several immunoSEQ plates. A roughly 200 ng quantity of DNA, 30,000 to 35,000 T cell genomes, went into the sorted-subset replicate PCRs. Sequencing was performed with immunoSEQ multiplex PCR; in TCRdb, only in-frame clones are kept and a portion is missing. The table has roughly 2.4 million clones, approximately 95% seen once; the top ten hold around 0.13%. The origin of this receptor is a man between 18 and 29 years old in good health. The source material was naive CD4+ T cells sorted from blood. Subset: CD45RA+ positively selected.

CDR3 in DNA: TGTGCCAGCAGCAGAACGACAGGACAGGGCGGAAAACTGTTTTTT. Residues: CASSRTTGQGGKLFF. The rearrangement links TRBV6-5 to TRBJ1-4; 8 bases fit TRBD1. The junction had 13 bases not matched to a gene; V was cut back by 6 bases and J by 10 bases. Germline CDR1 is MNHEY and CDR2 is SVGAGI. The CDR3 sequence is 15 residues long.